This T cell receptor beta chain comes out of a study of cytomegalovirus exposure and HLA in healthy donors. Turning to the study itself: The 110 or so validation repertoires were produced on the same platform as the 670 or so repertoires of the first cohort. This was reported in a later analysis.

The CDR3 loop spans 14 amino acids. V dropped 6 bases and J dropped 7; count of bases not matched to a gene: 7. CDR1 SNHLY and CDR2 FYNNEI come from the germline V gene. Study-wide findings and caveats: Investigators reported over 150 TCR beta chains as tied to cytomegalovirus. Rare TCR sequences dominated, though some public TCRs recurred in many donors.

Method: immunoSEQ multiplex PCR; TCRdb's copy keeps in-frame clones and lacks some. The sample records roughly 180,000 clones, 84% being singletons. Points on this clone: Its antigen is unknown.

While the first cohort had fewer than 850 subjects, the donors belonged to the separate validation cohort of roughly 130 subjects. The V call is TRBV2, the J call TRBJ2-2; 8 nucleotides line up with TRBD2. This TCR came from a man in his late teens or twenties in good health and CMV-seropositive. Sequencing was performed on PBMCs. CDR3: CASRSSGKVGELFF. The DNA of the CDR3 is TGTGCCAGCAGGAGTAGCGGGAAGGTCGGGGAGCTGTTTTTT.